Shown below are 2 T cell receptor beta chains from a single sample sequenced in a study of blood T cells in healthy people across ages. Next came a second PCR, run for about 6 to 12 cycles, which used a sample-barcoded 5' primer along with a J-beta primer mix. Each CDR3 protein is one row after TCRdb ran MiXCR on the 5' RACE reads. The sample lists around 800,000 distinct CDR3 sequences, around 62% seen once, with roughly a quarter in the top ten. The sample comprised blood. These receptors all stem from a young man in good health.

The rearrangement joins TRBV5-1 to TRBJ2-3; 8 bases fit TRBD1. This CDR3 is 15 amino acids long. Germline-derived CDR1 and CDR2 are SGHRS and YFSETQ. Germline trimming cut 2 bases from V and 2 bases from J; bases unmatched to any gene: 4. The CDR3 DNA reads as TGCGCCAGCAGCTTTTCAGGGGGCAACACAGATACGCAGTATTTT. Translating gives CASSFSGGNTDTQYF.

The rearrangement uses TRBV14 and TRBJ2-1; the D gene is possibly TRBD1 (5 bases). Germline CDR1 reads SGHDN; CDR2 reads FVKESK. Trimming pared 1 base from V and 4 bases from J, leaving 8 bases between. CDR3 length equals 14 residues. The CDR3 region is CASSQARAYNEQFF. Written as DNA, the CDR3 is TGTGCCAGCAGCCAAGCCAGGGCTTACAATGAGCAGTTCTTC. Supplemented by reference TRBV14 and TRBJ2-1, the full variable domain reads EAGVTQFPSHSVIEKGQTVTLRCDPISGHDNLYWYRRVMGKEIKFLLHFVKESKQDESGMPNNRFLAERTGGTYSTLKVQPAELEDSGVYFCASSQARAYNEQFFGPGTRLTVL.